The source of this T cell receptor (beta chain) is a study of cytomegalovirus exposure and HLA in healthy donors. Notes on the study in general: Rarity marked most TCR sequences, yet some public TCRs occurred in many donors. Some segments of the V type, notably TRBV6-2 and TRBV6-3, were excluded as indistinguishable. It was 164 TCR beta chains that were listed as cytomegalovirus-associated.

Points on this clone: Its antigen is currently unknown.

Per the germline V gene, CDR1 is MNHEY and CDR2 is SMNVEV (reference sequence). V gave up 5 bases and J gave up 3 bases; unmatched junction bases: 14. This CDR3 comprises 17 residues. The PCR contained 60 Vbeta and 13 Jbeta primers. Assay: immunoSEQ multiplex PCR; the TCRdb copy retains only in-frame clones and omits some. Of 120,000 or so clones detected, 80% appear once; the ten largest clones hold 1%. The J gene is TRBJ2-7, the V gene TRBV27; 9 bases match TRBD1. What was sequenced was PBMCs. This receptor was taken from a man aged 40-49 years in good health and CMV-seronegative. CDR3: CASSRSRGQGINYEQYF. The CDR3 DNA reads as TGTGCCAGCAGTCGTAGCCGCGGACAGGGGATCAACTACGAGCAGTACTTC.